This passage covers 21 T cell receptor beta chains from one sample sequenced in a study of breast tumors, draining lymph nodes, adjacent tissues (TCRdb year 2016). Libraries were constructed by multiplex PCR. Reads for this sample came from an Illumina HiSeq 2000. In-frame beta chains were kept once TCRdb had trimmed the public reads at Q25 with fastp and called clones with MiXCR. Merged by CDR3 protein, the rows form single entries marked with the most common genes and DNA. The sample table shows 200,000 or so distinct CDR3 sequences, and roughly 29% are seen once. The ten largest clones represent 4% to 4.5% of the sample. The axillary draining lymph nodes of breast cancer patients were the source of the lymph node samples. The sample taken for sequencing was axillary lymph node tissue. These receptors came from a female donor with breast cancer. Some clones in this sample may be carry-over from other donors' samples.

This clonotype showed up many times. This chain connects TRBV7-2 to TRBJ2-5; D possibly matches TRBD1 or TRBD2 (5 bases each). Germline assignment: CDR1 SGHTA and CDR2 FQGNSA. The germline V and J ends were trimmed by 9 bases and 5 bases, with 16 bases remaining between them. The CDR3 consists of 13 residues. CDR3 DNA sequence: TGTGCCAGTTCACGGGGCACGGGGGAGACCCAGTACTTC. Translation gives CASSRGTGETQYF.

Notes on this clonotype: This may arise from a read error, as a much more abundant clone is one base away. Likely a read error: the CDR3 ends without its conserved phenylalanine or tryptophan. J is TRBJ1-2 and V is TRBV19, with 7 bases identical to TRBD1. Germline CDR1 LNHDA, CDR2 SQIVND (reference sequence). This CDR3 has 15 residues. The V and J ends lost 4 bases and 4 bases, in that order; junction bases with no gene match: 9. CDR3 in amino acids: CASSSETGRGYGYTL. The CDR3 DNA reads TGTGCCAGTAGTAGCGAGACAGGGAGAGGCTATGGCTACACCCTC.

This clonotype was found a few times. V and J are TRBV6-9 and TRBJ2-5, with 10 positions matching TRBD2. After removal of 4 bases from V and 4 bases from J, the junction contained 12 bases not matched to a gene. In germline, CDR1 is MNHGY, CDR2 SVAAGI. The CDR3 sequence is 17 residues long. The CDR3 DNA reads as TGTGCCAGCAGTTGCCGTATTAGCGGGGGGCCTGGAGAGACCCAGTACTTC. As protein: CASSCRISGGPGETQYF.

This clonotype has a single count. The chain carries TRBV7-2 and TRBJ2-1; 13 nucleotides agree with TRBD2. The germline V gene encodes CDR1 SGHTA and CDR2 FQGNSA. V lost 3 bases to trimming and J lost 0 bases; unmatched junction nucleotides: 2. CDR3 length equals 17 residues. CDR3 coding DNA: TGTGCCAGCAGCTTTACTAGCGGGAGGGCCTCCTACAATGAGCAGTTCTTC. It yields the protein CASSFTSGRASYNEQFF.

There are many counts of this clonotype. The chain recombines TRBV2 with TRBJ2-1, with 7 bases aligning to TRBD2. Germline loops: CDR1 SNHLY, CDR2 FYNNEI. The CDR3 length is 16 residues. Losses at the gene ends were 2 bases for V and 3 bases for J; bases not matched to a gene: 7. DNA for the CDR3: TGTGCCAGCAGTGAAAGCCGCAGCGGGGTCTACAATGAGCAGTTCTTC. This encodes CASSESRSGVYNEQFF.

A word on this clonotype: A much larger clone lies a single base off, so this may be a read error. This chain joins TRBV5-1 and TRBJ2-3; unclear D gene. The CDR3 runs to 12 residues. From germline, CDR1 is SGHRS and CDR2 YFSETQ. The CDR3 sequence: CASSEMGDTQYF. CDR3 in DNA: TGTGCCAGCAGTGAAATGGGCGATACGCAGTATTTT.

As to this clonotype: The conserved phenylalanine or tryptophan normally closing the CDR3 is absent here, so this likely arose from a read error. It is unclear where the CDR3 begins or ends on the DNA, so no DNA is shown, and the CDR3 is as TCRdb lists it. The CDR3 protein is CVSSVDTGLVIFS. The chain links TRBV9 to TRBJ2-1; the table's TRBD2 call for D was not verified on the DNA. The CDR3 is made up of 13 amino acids, end residues included. Germline assignment: CDR1 SGDLS and CDR2 YYNGEE.

Regarding this clonotype: A much bigger clone sits one base away, suggesting this may be a read error. The rearrangement uses TRBV19 and TRBJ2-1, with 7 bases that match TRBD2. V lost 1 base, J lost 6 bases, and 6 bases stayed unmatched. Germline assignment: CDR1 LNHDA and CDR2 SQIVND (reference sequence). The CDR3 has 15 amino acids. The DNA of the CDR3 is TGTGCCAGTAGTATAGGGTGGGGGGGGGGCAATGAGCAGTTCTTC. This translates into CASSIGWGGGNEQFF.

To note about this clonotype: Just one base apart from a much larger clone, this may be a read error. This sequence joins TRBV20-1 and TRBJ2-3; 7 positions match TRBD2. The CDR3 totals 14 residues. CDR1 is DFQATT, CDR2 SNEGSKA, per germline (reference sequence). The CDR3 nucleotides read TGCAGTGCTAGGCTAGCGGCTAGCACAGCTACGCAGTATTTT. This translates into CSARLAASTATQYF.

This clonotype has at least ten counts. J is TRBJ2-2 and V is TRBV10-3; D remains ambiguous. CDR3 length: 11 amino acids. Germline V gives CDR1 ENHRY, CDR2 SYGVKD. V was shortened by 6 bases and J by 5 bases, with 4 bases between the two germline ends. This CDR3 is CAISHTGELFF. DNA for the CDR3: TGTGCCATCAGCCATACCGGGGAGCTGTTTTTT.

In its sample, this clonotype was seen a few times. This sequence may be a read error, since a much larger clone differs from it by one base. This chain uses TRBV20-1 with TRBJ2-7, with D possibly TRBD2 on 7 matching bases. Germline V gene data show CDR1 as DFQATT and CDR2 as SNEGSKA (reference sequence). The CDR3 sequence is 12 residues long. CDR3 sequence (DNA): TGCAGTGCAAAATACCGAGGGGGGGAGCCGTACTTC. Protein sequence: CSAKYRGGEPYF.

J is TRBJ2-5 and V is TRBV11-2; 13 bases agree with TRBD2. The CDR3 has 16 amino acids. V dropped 5 bases and J dropped 2; count of bases not matched to a gene: 5. Germline CDR1 is SGHAT and CDR2 is FQNNGV. Here the CDR3 DNA reads TGTGCCAGCAGCCTTCAGGGACTAGCGGGGCAAGAGACCCAGTACTTC. Its protein is CASSLQGLAGQETQYF.

The chain links TRBV7-6 to TRBJ2-1; TRBD1 matches 7 bases. The CDR3 runs 15 residues. Germline values: CDR1 SGHVS, CDR2 FNYEAQ. CDR3 residues: CASTPWGQPHNEQFF. CDR3 nucleotide sequence: TGTGCTAGTACTCCGTGGGGACAGCCCCACAATGAGCAGTTCTTC.

The chain recombines TRBV9 with TRBJ2-3, with TRBD2 identical over 10 bases. CDR3 length: 15 residues. The ends lost 3 bases at V and 4 bases at J; junction bases unmatched: 5. The germline CDR1 and CDR2 sequences are SGDLS and YYNGEE. DNA of the CDR3: TGTGCCAGCAGCGCCCCAGGGACTAGCGCAGATACGCAGTATTTT. Translated, it gives CASSAPGTSADTQYF. Full variable domain (remainder filled in from reference TRBV9 and TRBJ2-3): DSGVTQTPKHLITATGQRVTLRCSPRSGDLSVYWYQQSLDQGLQFLIQYYNGEERAKGNILERFSAQQFPDLHSELNLSSLELGDSALYFCASSAPGTSADTQYFGPGTRLTVL.

The chain carries TRBV5-1 and TRBJ2-2; 10 nucleotides line up with TRBD2. Germline lookup yields CDR1 SGHRS and CDR2 YFSETQ. The ends lost 4 bases at V and 2 bases at J; junction bases unmatched: 2. The CDR3 extends over 15 amino acids. The CDR3 DNA reads as TGCGCCAGCAGCGGACTAGCGGTTAACACCGGGGAGCTGTTTTTT. Amino acids: CASSGLAVNTGELFF.

Concerning this clonotype itself: The CDR3 ends on some other residue instead of the conserved phenylalanine or tryptophan, so this is likely a read error. This chain links TRBV19 with TRBJ2-5, with D perhaps TRBD1 (6 bases). Trimming left V 9 bases short and J 5 bases short, with 19 bases between. This CDR3 has 14 residues. Germline CDR1 LNHDA, CDR2 SQIVND (reference sequence). The DNA of the CDR3 is TGTGCCAGCAGCGGCACCCAGGGGACGGAGACCCAGTACTCC. Its translation: CASSGTQGTETQYS.

V and J are TRBV6-2 or TRBV6-3 and TRBJ2-7; 8 bases are a match to TRBD2. There are 15 residues in the CDR3. J was trimmed by 2 bases and V by 7 bases; bases with no gene match: 10. Germline CDR1 and CDR2: MNHEY and SVGEGT. CDR3 protein: CASNPGGARAYEQYF. Written as DNA, the CDR3 is TGTGCCAGCAACCCGGGGGGGGCGCGTGCCTACGAGCAGTACTTC.

The chain recombines TRBV20-1 with TRBJ2-1, with 12 bases that match TRBD2. The CDR3 length is 22 residues. Germline values: CDR1 DFQATT, CDR2 SNEGSKA (reference sequence). The junction had 22 bases not matched to a gene; V was cut back by 4 bases and J by 0 bases. The CDR3 nucleotides are TGCAGTGCTATCCCCTATTTGGGACAGGGAGAACTAGCGGGAGGCTCCTACAATGAGCAGTTCTTC. Its protein product is CSAIPYLGQGELAGGSYNEQFF.

This clonotype was observed a handful of times. This may stem from a read error, because a much larger clone lies one nucleotide away. The V call is TRBV20-1, the J call TRBJ2-1, with D possibly TRBD2 on 6 matching bases. There are 14 residues in the CDR3. Germline V lookup: CDR1 DFQATT, CDR2 SNEGSKA (reference sequence). In nucleotides, the CDR3 is TGCAGTGCTGTCCGGGACTCTATCTACACTGAGCAGTTCTTC. Its protein product is CSAVRDSIYTEQFF.

This clonotype has at least ten counts. The chain couples TRBV7-8 to TRBJ1-2, with D uncertain. The germline V gene has CDR1 SGHVS and CDR2 FQNEAQ. V was trimmed by 3 bases and J by 6 bases, leaving 14 bases between them. The length of the CDR3 is 14 residues. The CDR3 DNA follows: TGTGCCAGCAGCTTTGGTGGAAGATGGGATGGCTACACCTTC. Translating it yields CASSFGGRWDGYTF.

The chain carries TRBV19 and TRBJ1-5, with a tentative D call TRBD1 (6 bases). With 3 bases removed from V and 2 bases from J, the gap between germline ends came to 11 bases. The CDR3 has 15 amino acids. Germline-derived CDR1 and CDR2 are LNHDA and SQIVND (reference sequence). The CDR3 nucleotides read TGTGCCAGTAGTATTTGGGAGGGGGGCAATCAGCCCCAGCATTTT. Translating it yields CASSIWEGGNQPQHF.